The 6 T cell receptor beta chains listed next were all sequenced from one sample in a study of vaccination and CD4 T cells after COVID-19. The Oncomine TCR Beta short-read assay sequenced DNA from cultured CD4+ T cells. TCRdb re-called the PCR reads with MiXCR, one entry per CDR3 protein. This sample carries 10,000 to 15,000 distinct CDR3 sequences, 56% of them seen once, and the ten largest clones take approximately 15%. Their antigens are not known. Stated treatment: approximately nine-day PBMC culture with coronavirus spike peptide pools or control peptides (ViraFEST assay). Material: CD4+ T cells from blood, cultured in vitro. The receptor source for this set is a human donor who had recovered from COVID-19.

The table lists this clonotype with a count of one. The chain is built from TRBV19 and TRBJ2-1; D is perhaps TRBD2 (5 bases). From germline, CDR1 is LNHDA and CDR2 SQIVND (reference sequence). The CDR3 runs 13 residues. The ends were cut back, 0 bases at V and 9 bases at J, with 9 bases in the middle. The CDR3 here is CASSIESEGEQFF. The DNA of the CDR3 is TGTGCCAGTAGTATAGAAAGTGAGGGTGAGCAGTTCTTC.

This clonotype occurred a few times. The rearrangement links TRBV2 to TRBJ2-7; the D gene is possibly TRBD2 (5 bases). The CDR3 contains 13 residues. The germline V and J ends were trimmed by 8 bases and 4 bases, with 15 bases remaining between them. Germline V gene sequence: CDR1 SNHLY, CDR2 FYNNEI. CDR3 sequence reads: CASHSGIFYEQYF. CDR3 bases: TGTGCCAGCCACAGCGGCATCTTTTACGAGCAGTACTTC. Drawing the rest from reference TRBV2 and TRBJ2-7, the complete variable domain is EPEVTQTPSHQVTQMGQEVILRCVPISNHLYFYWYRQILGQKVEFLVSFYNNEISEKSEIFDDQFSVERPDGSNFTLKIRSTKLEDSAMYFCASHSGIFYEQYFGPGTRLTVT.

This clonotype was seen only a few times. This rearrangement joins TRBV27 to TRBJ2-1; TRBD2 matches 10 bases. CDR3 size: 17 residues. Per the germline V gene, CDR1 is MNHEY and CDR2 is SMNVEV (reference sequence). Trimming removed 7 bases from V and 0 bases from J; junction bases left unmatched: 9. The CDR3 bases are TGTGCCAGCACGGGGTTTGGACTAGCGGCCTCCTACAATGAGCAGTTCTTC. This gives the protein CASTGFGLAASYNEQFF.

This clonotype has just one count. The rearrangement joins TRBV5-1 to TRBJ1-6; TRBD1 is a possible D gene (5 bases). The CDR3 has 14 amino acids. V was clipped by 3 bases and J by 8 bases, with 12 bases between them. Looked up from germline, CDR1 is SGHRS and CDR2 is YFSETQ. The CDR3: CASSSGGPDSPLHF. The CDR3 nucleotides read TGCGCCAGCAGCTCGGGGGGACCCGATTCACCCCTCCACTTT.

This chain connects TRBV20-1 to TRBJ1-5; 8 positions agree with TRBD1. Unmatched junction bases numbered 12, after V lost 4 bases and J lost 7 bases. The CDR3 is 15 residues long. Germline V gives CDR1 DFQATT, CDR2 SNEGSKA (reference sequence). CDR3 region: CSATGDRGGSQPQHF. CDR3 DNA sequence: TGCAGTGCTACGGGCGACAGGGGCGGGAGCCAGCCCCAGCATTTT.

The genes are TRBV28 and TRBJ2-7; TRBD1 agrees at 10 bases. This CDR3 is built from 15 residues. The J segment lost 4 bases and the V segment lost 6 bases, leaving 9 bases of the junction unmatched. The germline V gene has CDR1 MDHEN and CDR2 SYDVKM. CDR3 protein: CASRRKTGGDYEQYF. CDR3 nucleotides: TGTGCCAGCAGGCGCAAGACAGGGGGCGATTACGAGCAGTACTTC.